Each of the 4 T cell receptor beta chains below was sequenced from the same sample in a study of cytomegalovirus exposure and HLA in healthy donors. PCR involved 60 Vbeta and 13 Jbeta primers. This table comes from immunoSEQ multiplex PCR, and its TCRdb copy is limited to in-frame clones, with some not included. The sample holds some 72,000 clones. Input material: PBMCs. Every receptor here comes from a boy aged 5 to 17 in good health and CMV-seronegative.

CDR3 in amino acids: CASSMVASSNEQFF. DNA of the CDR3: TGTGCCAGTTCGATGGTCGCGTCTAGCAATGAGCAGTTCTTC. This chain joins TRBV19 and TRBJ2-1; no clear D gene. CDR3 length equals 14 residues. CDR1 is LNHDA and CDR2 is SQIVND in the germline V gene (reference sequence). The V and J ends lost 8 bases and 6 bases respectively, with 17 bases between them.

V gene TRBV4-2 combines with J gene TRBJ2-3; the D gene is possibly TRBD2 (5 bases). This CDR3 spans 16 amino acids. The germline V gene encodes CDR1 LGHNA and CDR2 YNFKEQ. V gave up 1 base and J gave up 3 bases, with 14 bases separating them. CDR3 loop: CASSQVQLGDTDTQYF. The CDR3 bases are TGTGCCAGCAGCCAAGTACAATTGGGAGATACAGATACGCAGTATTTT.

This chain connects TRBV18 to TRBJ2-7, with D perhaps matching TRBD2 (7 bases). CDR1 is KGHSH and CDR2 is LQKENI in the germline V gene. V was cut by 5 bases and J by 1 base, with 15 bases left in between. The CDR3 sequence is 15 residues long. The CDR3 here is CASSTRGAGSYEQYF. The DNA for the CDR3 is TGTGCCAGCTCAACCCGGGGGGCGGGGTCCTACGAGCAGTACTTC.

The V call is TRBV28, the J call TRBJ2-1, with 9 bases matching TRBD2. This CDR3 spans 15 amino acids. The germline CDR1 and CDR2 sequences are MDHEN and SYDVKM. After removal of 1 base from V and 9 bases from J, the junction contained 7 bases not matched to a gene. The CDR3 bases are TGTGCCAGCAGTTTATCTGGGACTAGCTTAAGTGAGCAGTTCTTC. Translating it yields CASSLSGTSLSEQFF.